Listed below are T cell receptor beta chains from one sample, sequenced in a study of memory CD4+ T cells and cytomegalovirus serostatus. Some clones are missing from TCRdb's copy, which holds only in-frame ones; the method was immunoSEQ multiplex PCR. The sample records some 46,000 clones, 79% being singletons. The sample consisted of memory CD4+ T cells from blood. Receptors originate from an adult in good health and CMV-seronegative. The CDR3 runs from the conserved cysteine through the conserved F or W. D genes are given only for firm matches. Rows may omit the clone size; those that give it use once, few, many or a size class.

V	D	J	size	CDR3	DNA
TRBV6-6	.	TRBJ1-6	once	CASGASSYNSPLHF	TGTGCCAGCGGGGCCAGCTCCTATAATTCACCCCTCCACTTT
TRBV5-1	TRBD2	TRBJ2-7	.	CASSLGGRAVEQYF	TGCGCCAGCAGCTTGGGCGGGAGGGCCGTCGAGCAGTACTTC
TRBV20-1	.	TRBJ1-2	.	CSATGAYGYTF	TGCAGTGCTACAGGGGCCTATGGCTACACCTTC
TRBV7-3	.	TRBJ2-2	.	CASSLSGTFYTGELFF	TGTGCCAGCAGCTTATCCGGGACTTTCTACACCGGGGAGCTGTTTTTT
TRBV18	.	TRBJ1-1	.	CASSSTGIPNTEAFF	TGTGCCAGCTCATCAACCGGGATACCGAACACTGAAGCTTTCTTT
TRBV5-1	TRBD1	TRBJ1-1	.	CASSPVTGGNTEAFF	TGCGCCAGCAGCCCAGTCACAGGGGGAAACACTGAAGCTTTCTTT
TRBV7-8	TRBD2	TRBJ2-1	.	CASSFEGRDEQFF	TGTGCCAGCAGCTTCGAAGGGAGGGATGAGCAGTTCTTC
TRBV7-8	.	TRBJ1-2	few	CASSLGGAYGYTF	TGTGCCAGCAGCTTAGGAGGGGCGTACGGCTACACCTTC
TRBV25-1	.	TRBJ2-7	.	CASSEAGIYEQYF	TGTGCCAGCAGTGAGGCAGGGATCTACGAGCAGTACTTC
TRBV12-5	TRBD2	TRBJ2-1	.	CASGLVATSGYNEQFF	TGTGCTAGTGGTTTGGTAGCGACTAGCGGATACAATGAGCAGTTCTTC
TRBV5-1	.	TRBJ1-4	.	CASSVGPSTNEKLFF	TGCGCCAGCAGTGTCGGACCCTCAACTAATGAAAAACTGTTTTTT
TRBV11-2	.	TRBJ1-2	.	CASSPFAGPNYGYTF	TGTGCCAGCAGCCCCTTCGCAGGGCCGAACTATGGCTACACCTTC
TRBV9	TRBD2	TRBJ2-7	.	CASSPTSGSEFWPDEQYF	TGTGCCAGCAGTCCAACTAGCGGGAGTGAGTTTTGGCCGGACGAGCAGTACTTC
TRBV11-2	.	TRBJ1-2	.	CASSLVFRWNYGYTF	TGTGCCAGCAGCTTAGTTTTCCGGTGGAACTATGGCTACACCTTC
TRBV7-6	.	TRBJ1-2	.	CASSLDGRGGGYTF	TGTGCCAGCAGCTTAGATGGACGAGGCGGTGGCTACACCTTC
TRBV19	.	TRBJ2-5	.	CASSKGGETQYF	TGTGCCAGTAGTAAGGGCGGAGAGACCCAGTACTTC
TRBV5-4	.	TRBJ1-1	.	CASSFGGANTEAFF	TGTGCCAGCAGCTTTGGGGGTGCGAACACTGAAGCTTTCTTT
TRBV18	.	TRBJ2-1	.	CASSPPQRAYNEQFF	TGTGCCAGCTCACCACCTCAGCGGGCCTACAATGAGCAGTTCTTC
TRBV7-2	TRBD2	TRBJ2-7	.	CASSLVPAGVSYEQYF	TGTGCCAGCAGCTTAGTCCCAGCGGGGGTCTCCTACGAGCAGTACTTC
TRBV5-4	TRBD2	TRBJ2-5	.	CASSLKLAGEETQYF	TGTGCCAGCAGCTTAAAACTAGCGGGAGAGGAGACCCAGTACTTC
TRBV19	TRBD1	TRBJ1-2	.	CASSLDRVRGYTF	TGTGCCAGTAGTCTAGACAGGGTCCGAGGCTACACCTTC
TRBV11-3	.	TRBJ2-1	.	CASSLRDGYNEQFF	TGTGCCAGCAGCTTACGGGACGGTTACAATGAGCAGTTCTTC
TRBV5-1	.	TRBJ2-7	once	CASSLVPGGEQYF	TGCGCCAGCAGCTTGGTCCCCGGTGGCGAGCAGTACTTC
TRBV6-1	TRBD1	TRBJ2-2	.	CASSGDRGAGELFF	TGTGCCAGCAGTGGTGACAGGGGGGCCGGGGAGCTGTTTTTT
TRBV19	.	TRBJ1-2	once	CASNLVGFNYGYTF	TGTGCCAGTAACTTAGTCGGCTTTAACTATGGCTACACCTTC
TRBV5-5	TRBD1	TRBJ1-1	.	CASSYGQVMNTEAFF	TGTGCCAGCAGTTACGGACAGGTGATGAACACTGAAGCTTTCTTT
TRBV30	.	TRBJ1-5	few	CAWSVGRNSNQPQHF	TGTGCCTGGAGTGTTGGGCGAAATAGCAATCAGCCCCAGCATTTT
TRBV9	TRBD1	TRBJ1-4	.	CASSATGVDEKLFF	TGTGCCAGCAGCGCGACAGGGGTGGATGAAAAACTGTTTTTT
TRBV7-9	.	TRBJ1-2	once	CASSWDLYGYTF	TGTGCCAGCAGCTGGGACCTCTATGGCTACACCTTC
TRBV21-1	.	TRBJ2-2	.	CASKVTSGAGELFF	TGTGCCAGCAAGGTGACTAGCGGGGCCGGGGAGCTGTTTTTT
TRBV27	TRBD2	TRBJ2-1	.	CASSLGGTSAYNEQFF	TGTGCCAGCAGTTTAGGGGGGACTAGCGCCTACAATGAGCAGTTCTTC
TRBV29-1	.	TRBJ2-5	few	CSVDLGGETQYF	TGCAGCGTTGACCTGGGCGGGGAGACCCAGTACTTC
TRBV18	.	TRBJ2-3	.	CASSPTSTDTQYF	TGTGCCAGCTCACCGACTAGCACAGATACGCAGTATTTT
TRBV7-7	.	TRBJ2-7	.	CASSPDQGREQYF	TGTGCCAGCAGCCCGGACCAGGGACGCGAGCAGTACTTC
TRBV7-8	TRBD2	TRBJ2-7	.	CASSLGARGRAKTYEQYF	TGTGCCAGCAGCTTAGGGGCTAGAGGGAGGGCCAAAACCTACGAGCAGTACTTC
TRBV2	.	TRBJ2-3	.	CASTAYPSDTQYF	TGTGCCAGCACTGCTTATCCCTCCGATACGCAGTATTTT
TRBV30	.	TRBJ1-6	.	CAWSEAFLSPLHF	TGTGCCTGGAGTGAGGCTTTCCTTTCACCCCTCCACTTT
TRBV19	.	TRBJ2-1	.	CASSPLTGGAGSGRANEQFF	TGTGCCAGTAGTCCCTTGACAGGGGGCGCGGGTAGCGGGAGGGCCAATGAGCAGTTCTTC
TRBV4-1	.	TRBJ2-4	.	CASSQIERAGENKNIQYF	TGCGCCAGCAGCCAAATTGAAAGGGCAGGGGAAAACAAAAACATTCAGTACTTC
TRBV6-1	.	TRBJ1-2	.	CASTQEWVANYGYTF	TGTGCCAGCACCCAAGAGTGGGTAGCTAACTATGGCTACACCTTC
TRBV11-2	.	TRBJ2-5	once	CASSLGPRREETQYF	TGTGCCAGCAGCTTAGGGCCCCGGAGGGAGGAGACCCAGTACTTC
TRBV2	TRBD2	TRBJ2-7	once	CASNQGLGSYEQYF	TGTGCCAGCAACCAGGGACTAGGCTCCTACGAGCAGTACTTC
TRBV30	.	TRBJ1-6	few	CAWSLGRARRNTPLHF	TGTGCCTGGAGTTTGGGACGTGCTCGCAGAAATACACCCCTCCACTTT
TRBV14	.	TRBJ2-2	once	CASSQDQTRTGELFF	TGTGCCAGCAGCCAAGACCAGACCCGAACTGGGGAGCTGTTTTTT
TRBV7-2	.	TRBJ2-3	once	CASSLAGLKTGSTDTQYF	TGTGCCAGCAGCTTAGCGGGACTGAAGACGGGCAGCACAGATACGCAGTATTTT
TRBV11-3	.	TRBJ2-2	.	CASSPVGTGELFF	TGTGCCAGCAGCCCCGTCGGCACCGGGGAGCTGTTTTTT
TRBV30	.	TRBJ2-7	.	CAWSLAGAYEQYF	TGTGCCTGGAGTCTCGCCGGAGCCTACGAGCAGTACTTC
TRBV20-1	.	TRBJ2-1	.	CSALGNEQFF	TGCAGTGCTCTGGGCAATGAGCAGTTCTTC